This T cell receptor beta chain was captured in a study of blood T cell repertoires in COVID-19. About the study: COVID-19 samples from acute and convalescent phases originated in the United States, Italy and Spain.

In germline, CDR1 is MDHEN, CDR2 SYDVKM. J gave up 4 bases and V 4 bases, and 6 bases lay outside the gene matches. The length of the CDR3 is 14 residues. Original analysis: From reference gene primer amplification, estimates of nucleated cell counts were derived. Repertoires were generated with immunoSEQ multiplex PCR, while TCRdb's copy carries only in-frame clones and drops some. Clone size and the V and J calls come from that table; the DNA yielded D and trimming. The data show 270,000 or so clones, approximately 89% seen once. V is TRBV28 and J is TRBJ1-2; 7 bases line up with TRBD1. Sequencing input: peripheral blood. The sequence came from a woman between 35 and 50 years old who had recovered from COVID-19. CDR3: CASSSVQGSYGYTF. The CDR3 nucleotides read TGTGCCAGCAGTTCGGTACAGGGGTCCTATGGCTACACCTTC.